This TCR beta chain comes out of a study of shared clonotypes between healthy human individuals. Regarding the study as a whole: Memory subsets generally showed lower estimated richness than naive subsets.

The V gene's germline CDR1 is SGHTA and CDR2 FQGTGA. Germline trimming cut 10 bases from V and 5 bases from J; bases unmatched to any gene: 9. The length of the CDR3 is 13 residues. The assay used deep level. The method was immunoSEQ multiplex PCR; TCRdb's version includes in-frame clones alone and lacks a portion of them. Among roughly 890,000 clones listed, about 91% were seen once. To note about this clone: The antigen is unknown.

Positive CCR7 selection of CD45RO-negative cells yielded the naive CD8 cells, and terminally differentiated effector memory CD45RA+ cells were excluded. This receptor was obtained from a man aged 25-40 years in good health. The chain uses TRBV7-3 and TRBJ2-7, with 9 bases that match TRBD1. The sample taken for sequencing was naive CD8+ T cells sorted from blood. CDR3 residues: CANQTGQGNEQYF. In DNA, the CDR3 is TGTGCCAACCAAACGGGACAGGGTAACGAGCAGTACTTC.